This T cell receptor (beta chain) was captured by sequencing in a study of blood T cell repertoires in COVID-19. Study at large: COVID-19 samples, acute and convalescent, were from the United States, Italy and Spain.

The CDR3 consists of 14 residues. Germline CDR1 SEHNR, CDR2 FQNEAQ (reference sequence). Trimming removed 5 bases from V and 4 bases from J, with 14 bases in between. TCRdb's copy holds only in-frame clones and misses some; the assay was immunoSEQ multiplex PCR. This table holds fewer than 150,000 clones, around 90% found once. This chain connects TRBV7-9 to TRBJ1-2; D is undetermined. The source material was peripheral blood. This clonotype was sampled from a human donor in a cohort sampled during active COVID-19. The CDR3, as DNA: TGTGCCAGCAGCGTACGTCGGGGAACCTATGGCTACACCTTC. Protein sequence: CASSVRRGTYGYTF.